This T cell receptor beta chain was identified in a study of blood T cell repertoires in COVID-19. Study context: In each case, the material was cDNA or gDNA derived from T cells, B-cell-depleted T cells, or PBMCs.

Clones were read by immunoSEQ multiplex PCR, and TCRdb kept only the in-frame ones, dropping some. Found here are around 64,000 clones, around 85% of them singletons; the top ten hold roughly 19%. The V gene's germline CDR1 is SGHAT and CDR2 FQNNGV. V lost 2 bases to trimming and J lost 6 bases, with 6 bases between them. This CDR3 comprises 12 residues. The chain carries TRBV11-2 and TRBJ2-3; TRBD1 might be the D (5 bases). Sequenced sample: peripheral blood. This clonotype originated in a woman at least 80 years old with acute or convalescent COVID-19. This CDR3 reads CASSLTGDTQYF. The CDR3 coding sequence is TGTGCCAGCAGCTTAACAGGCGATACGCAGTATTTT. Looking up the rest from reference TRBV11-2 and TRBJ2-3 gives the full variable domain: EAGVAQSPRYKIIEKRQSVAFWCNPISGHATLYWYQQILGQGPKLLIQFQNNGVVDDSQLPKDRFSAERLKGVDSTLKIQPAKLEDSAVYLCASSLTGDTQYFGPGTRLTVL.